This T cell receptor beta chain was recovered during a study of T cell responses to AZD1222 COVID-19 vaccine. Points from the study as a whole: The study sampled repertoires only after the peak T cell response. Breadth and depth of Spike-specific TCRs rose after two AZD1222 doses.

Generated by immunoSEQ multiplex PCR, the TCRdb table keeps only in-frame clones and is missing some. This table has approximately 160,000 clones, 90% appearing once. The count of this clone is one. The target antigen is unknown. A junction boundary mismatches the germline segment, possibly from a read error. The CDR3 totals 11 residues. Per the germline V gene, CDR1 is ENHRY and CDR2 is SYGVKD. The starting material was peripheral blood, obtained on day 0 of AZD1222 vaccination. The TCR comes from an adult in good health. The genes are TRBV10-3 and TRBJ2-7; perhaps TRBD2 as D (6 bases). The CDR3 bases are TGTGCCATCAGTGACATTCAGGGAGGCAACTTC. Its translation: CAISDIQGGNF.